This T cell receptor beta chain was observed in a study of cytomegalovirus exposure and HLA in healthy donors. Study results and caveats: A later analysis linked 15,000 to 20,000 TCR beta sequences to HLA alleles at 0.05 false discovery rate. A missense variant in DCLRE1C was later tied to TCR beta V- and J-gene trimming. It was only CMV serostatus that was available as immune exposure information.

The V and J ends lost 0 bases and 0 bases, in that order; junction bases with no gene match: 7. CDR1 and CDR2 (germline): ENHRY, SYGVKD. CDR3 size: 17 residues. About this clone: The target antigen is unknown.

Primers included in the PCR were 60 Vbeta and 13 Jbeta primers. Using immunoSEQ multiplex PCR, the repertoire was profiled, and TCRdb retains in-frame clones only, with some absent. In the table there are 150,000 or so clones, 55% to 70% of which are singletons. Sequencing used PBMCs. The J gene is TRBJ1-1, the V gene TRBV10-3, with 7 bases fitting TRBD1. The TCR comes from a woman aged 25 to 39 in good health and CMV-seropositive. As DNA, the CDR3 is TGTGCCATCAGTGAGTCGGGGACAGTAGGCCTGAACACTGAAGCTTTCTTT. Amino acid sequence: CAISESGTVGLNTEAFF.